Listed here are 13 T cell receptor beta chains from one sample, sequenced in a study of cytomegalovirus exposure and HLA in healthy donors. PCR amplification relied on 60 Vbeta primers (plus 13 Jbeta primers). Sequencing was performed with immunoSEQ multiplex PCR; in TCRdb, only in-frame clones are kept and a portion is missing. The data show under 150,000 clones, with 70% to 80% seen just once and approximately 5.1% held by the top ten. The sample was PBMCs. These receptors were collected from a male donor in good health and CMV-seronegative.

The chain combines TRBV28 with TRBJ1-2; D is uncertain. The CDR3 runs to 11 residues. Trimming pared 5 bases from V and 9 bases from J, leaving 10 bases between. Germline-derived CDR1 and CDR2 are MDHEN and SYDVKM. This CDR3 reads CASSIGNRYTF. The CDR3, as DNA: TGTGCCAGCAGTATCGGGAATCGCTACACCTTC.

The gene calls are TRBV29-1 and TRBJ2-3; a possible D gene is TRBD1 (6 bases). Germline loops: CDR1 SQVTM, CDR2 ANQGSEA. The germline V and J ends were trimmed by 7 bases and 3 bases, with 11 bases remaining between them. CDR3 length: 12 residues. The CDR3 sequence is CSALDSTDTQYF. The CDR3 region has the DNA TGCAGCGCCCTGGACAGTACAGATACGCAGTATTTT.

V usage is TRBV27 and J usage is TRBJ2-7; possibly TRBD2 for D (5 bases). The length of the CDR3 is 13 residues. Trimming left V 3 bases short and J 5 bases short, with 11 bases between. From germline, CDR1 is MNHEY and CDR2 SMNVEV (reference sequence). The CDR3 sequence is CASSFSIGDEQYF. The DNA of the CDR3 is TGTGCCAGCAGTTTCTCGATCGGGGACGAGCAGTACTTC.

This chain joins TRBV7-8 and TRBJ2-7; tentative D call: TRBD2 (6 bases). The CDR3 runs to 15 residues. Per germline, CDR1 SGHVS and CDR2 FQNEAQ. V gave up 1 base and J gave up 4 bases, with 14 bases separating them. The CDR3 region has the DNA TGTGCCAGCAGCTTAGGTTGGCAGGGAGGTTACGAGCAGTACTTC. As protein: CASSLGWQGGYEQYF.

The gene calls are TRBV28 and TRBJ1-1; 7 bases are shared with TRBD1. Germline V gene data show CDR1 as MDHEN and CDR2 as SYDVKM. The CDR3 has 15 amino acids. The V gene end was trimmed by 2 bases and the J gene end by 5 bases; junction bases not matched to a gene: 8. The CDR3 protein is CASSLPTGLLTEAFF. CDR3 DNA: TGTGCCAGCAGTTTACCGACAGGGTTATTGACTGAAGCTTTCTTT.

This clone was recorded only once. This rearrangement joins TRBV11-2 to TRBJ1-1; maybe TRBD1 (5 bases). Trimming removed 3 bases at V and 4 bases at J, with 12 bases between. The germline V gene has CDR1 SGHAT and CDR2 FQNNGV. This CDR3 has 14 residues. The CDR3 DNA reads TGTGCCAGCAGCTTTAGGTCGGGGGGCACTGAAGCTTTCTTT. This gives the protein CASSFRSGGTEAFF.

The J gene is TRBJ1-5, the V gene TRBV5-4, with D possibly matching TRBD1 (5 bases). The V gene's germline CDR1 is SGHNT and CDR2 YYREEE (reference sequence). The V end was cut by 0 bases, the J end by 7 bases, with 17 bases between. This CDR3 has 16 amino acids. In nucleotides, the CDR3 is TGTGCCAGCAGCTTGGGGGGCGGGCAGGGAGGCCAGCCCCAGCATTTT. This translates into CASSLGGGQGGQPQHF.

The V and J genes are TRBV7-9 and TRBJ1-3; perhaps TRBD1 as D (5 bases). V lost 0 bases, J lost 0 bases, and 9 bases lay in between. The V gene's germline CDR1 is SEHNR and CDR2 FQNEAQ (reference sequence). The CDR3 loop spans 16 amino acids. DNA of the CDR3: TGTGCCAGCAGCTTAGCGGGGCACTACTCTGGAAACACCATATATTTT. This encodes CASSLAGHYSGNTIYF.

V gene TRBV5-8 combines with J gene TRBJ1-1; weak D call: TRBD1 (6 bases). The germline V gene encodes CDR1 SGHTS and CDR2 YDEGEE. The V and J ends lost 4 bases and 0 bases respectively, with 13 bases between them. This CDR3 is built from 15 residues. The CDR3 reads CASSLRGSMNTEAFF. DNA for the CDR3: TGTGCCAGCAGCCTCAGGGGATCGATGAACACTGAAGCTTTCTTT.

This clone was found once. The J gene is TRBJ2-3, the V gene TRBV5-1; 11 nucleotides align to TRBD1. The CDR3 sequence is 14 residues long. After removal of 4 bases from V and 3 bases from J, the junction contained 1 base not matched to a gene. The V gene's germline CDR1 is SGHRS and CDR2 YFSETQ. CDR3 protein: CASSGTGGTDTQYF. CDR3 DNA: TGCGCCAGCAGCGGGACAGGGGGTACAGATACGCAGTATTTT.

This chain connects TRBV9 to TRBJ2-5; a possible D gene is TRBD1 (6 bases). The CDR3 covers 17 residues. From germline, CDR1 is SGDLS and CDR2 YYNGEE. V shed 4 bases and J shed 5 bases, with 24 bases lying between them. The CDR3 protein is CASSPGVRRGGWETQYF. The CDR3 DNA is TGTGCCAGCAGCCCAGGGGTACGACGAGGCGGGTGGGAGACCCAGTACTTC. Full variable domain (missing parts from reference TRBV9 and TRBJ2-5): DSGVTQTPKHLITATGQRVTLRCSPRSGDLSVYWYQQSLDQGLQFLIQYYNGEERAKGNILERFSAQQFPDLHSELNLSSLELGDSALYFCASSPGVRRGGWETQYFGPGTRLLVL.

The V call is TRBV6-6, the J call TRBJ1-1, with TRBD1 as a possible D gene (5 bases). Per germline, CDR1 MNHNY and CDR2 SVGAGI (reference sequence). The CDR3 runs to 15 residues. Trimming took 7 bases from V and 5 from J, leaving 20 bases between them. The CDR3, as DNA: TGTGCCAGCATACAATATCCGAGGGGAGGGACTGAAGCTTTCTTT. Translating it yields CASIQYPRGGTEAFF.

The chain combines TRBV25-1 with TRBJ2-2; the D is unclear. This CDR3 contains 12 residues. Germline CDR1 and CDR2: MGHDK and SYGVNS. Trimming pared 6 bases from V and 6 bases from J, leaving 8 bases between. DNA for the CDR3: TGTGCCAGCAGCATAGTCTCCGGGGAGCTGTTTTTT. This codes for CASSIVSGELFF.